Below, one T cell receptor (beta chain) is given with its context. The antigen is unknown. These data are taken from a study of CD8+ T cells in alopecia areata. About the research overall: Tofacitinib administration to treated patients was oral, at 5 to 10 mg twice daily. Dosing spanned 6 to 18 months on tofacitinib, then 6 months off drug.

Findings of the study overall: Tofacitinib delivered significant drops in scalp clonality and in expanded CD8+ clones among the top 100.

Sample treatment: oral pan-JAK inhibitor, 5-10 mg twice daily. It was cDNA, reverse transcribed from extracted RNA, that served as the sequencing template. This table comes from immunoSEQ multiplex PCR, and its TCRdb copy is limited to in-frame clones, with some not included. The sample carries over 150,000 clones, approximately 60% recorded once. This sequence originates from a human donor with alopecia areata. This specimen consisted of CD4+ T cells sorted from blood, obtained at week 24, from a patient treated with tofacitinib.

The CDR3 DNA reads TGTGCCAGCAGCTACTCCGGACTAGCGGGGGCGAACACCGGGGAGCTGTTTTTT. It yields the protein CASSYSGLAGANTGELFF. The chain combines TRBV7-9 with TRBJ2-2; 13 positions match TRBD2. The V and J ends lost 4 bases and 0 bases, in that order; junction bases with no gene match: 5. The germline V gene encodes CDR1 SEHNR and CDR2 FQNEAQ (reference sequence). The CDR3 is 18 amino acids.